This T cell receptor beta chain was sequenced for a study of blood T cell repertoires in COVID-19. Background on the study: T cells, B-cell-depleted T cells, or PBMCs provided the cDNA or gDNA that served as material.

V was pared by 0 bases and J by 16 bases, with 21 bases between. This CDR3 region has 15 residues. From germline, CDR1 is SGHAT and CDR2 FQNNGV. Only in-frame clones appear in the TCRdb table, and some are missing; sequencing was by immunoSEQ multiplex PCR. The table includes 65,000 to 90,000 clones, around nine tenths detected once. Sequenced: peripheral blood. The chain recombines TRBV11-2 with TRBJ1-4; D gene unclear. The source of this sequence is a human donor in a cohort sampled during active COVID-19. CDR3 nucleotides: TGTGCCAGCAGCTTAGATGTAGGAGGTGGCCTAAGACCGTTTTTT. Its protein product is CASSLDVGGGLRPFF.